These 25 T cell receptor beta chains were sequenced from one sample in a study of blood T cell repertoires in COVID-19. TCRdb's table, derived via immunoSEQ multiplex PCR, lists solely in-frame clones and lacks some. The profile shows a few hundred thousand clones, roughly 86% of them singletons. The material sequenced was PBMCs or T cells enriched from blood (not recorded which). The receptors shown here come from a woman in her forties or fifties who had recovered from COVID-19.

The J gene is TRBJ2-5, the V gene TRBV19; TRBD2 aligns across 9 bases. The germline V gene has CDR1 LNHDA and CDR2 SQIVND (reference sequence). The CDR3 consists of 14 residues. The V segment lost 5 bases and the J segment 5 bases; nucleotides outside the gene matches: 6. CDR3 sequence reads: CASSGLTSGETQYF. The DNA of the CDR3 is TGTGCCAGTAGTGGCCTAACTAGCGGGGAGACCCAGTACTTC.

The chain employs TRBV7-2 and TRBJ2-3; 9 nucleotides match TRBD2. The V and J ends lost 5 bases and 4 bases, in that order; junction bases with no gene match: 7. This CDR3 has 15 amino acids. Germline V CDR1 and CDR2: SGHTA, FQGNSA. The CDR3 protein is CASSNLAGDPDTQYF. DNA for the CDR3: TGTGCCAGCAGCAACTTAGCGGGAGACCCAGATACGCAGTATTTT.

This rearrangement joins TRBV7-2 to TRBJ2-7; 13 bases agree with TRBD2. Unmatched junction bases numbered 7, after V lost 5 bases and J lost 6 bases. The CDR3 has 15 residues. The V gene's germline CDR1 is SGHTA and CDR2 FQGNSA. CDR3 loop: CASSEWTSGSSEQYF. For the CDR3, the DNA is TGTGCCAGCAGCGAATGGACTAGCGGGAGTAGCGAGCAGTACTTC.

The chain employs TRBV12-5 and TRBJ2-3; 7 positions match TRBD2. The junction had 11 bases not matched to a gene; V was cut back by 6 bases and J by 2 bases. The CDR3 is made up of 16 amino acids. Germline V gives CDR1 LGHNT, CDR2 FRNRAP. The CDR3 loop reads CASGLRTGGLTDTQYF. The CDR3 region has the DNA TGTGCTAGTGGACTGCGAACGGGAGGTCTCACAGATACGCAGTATTTT.

The chain carries TRBV7-2 and TRBJ2-3; D ambiguous. Germline CDR1 SGHTA, CDR2 FQGNSA. This CDR3 has 15 amino acids. The germline V and J ends were trimmed by 0 bases and 5 bases, with 12 bases remaining between them. The CDR3 reads CASSLALSTKDTQYF. The CDR3 DNA is TGTGCCAGCAGCTTAGCGCTGTCTACTAAAGATACGCAGTATTTT.

The rearrangement joins TRBV15 to TRBJ2-3, with unresolved D. CDR1 LNHNV and CDR2 YYDKDF come from the germline V gene (reference sequence). The CDR3 has 16 amino acids. Trimming took off 0 bases at V and 2 bases at J, with 12 bases between the two ends. The CDR3 sequence: CATSRDALENTDTQYF. CDR3 nucleotide sequence: TGTGCCACCAGCAGAGATGCTCTAGAGAACACAGATACGCAGTATTTT.

The V call is TRBV21-1, the J call TRBJ1-2; no DNA check was done on the table's D call, TRBD1. TRBV21-1 is recorded as a pseudogene. CDR3 length equals 17 residues. CDR3 sequence reads: CASSKGGDRANPDGYTF. CDR3 bases: TGTGCCAGCAGCAAAGGGGGGGACAGGGCCAACCCTGATGGCTACACCTTC.

The chain has TRBV7-3 and TRBJ2-3; 8 nucleotides match TRBD1. The ends lost 2 bases at V and 3 bases at J; junction bases unmatched: 16. The CDR3 is 19 residues long. CDR1 is SGHTA, CDR2 FQGTGA, per germline. The CDR3 bases are TGTGCCAGCAGCTTAGAGGGTGTGGCCAGGGGGCATATAACAGATACGCAGTATTTT. This gives the protein CASSLEGVARGHITDTQYF.

CDR3 in amino acids: CASSQDFRESYNEQFF. The DNA for the CDR3 is TGTGCCAGCAGCCAAGATTTCCGGGAGAGTTATAATGAGCAGTTCTTC. J is TRBJ2-1 and V is TRBV3-1 (or the pseudogene TRBV3-2), with D perhaps matching TRBD2 (6 bases). The V and J ends lost 0 bases and 7 bases respectively, with 16 bases between them. CDR1 and CDR2 (germline): LGHDT, YNNKEL (reference sequence). The CDR3 loop spans 16 amino acids.

V usage is TRBV13 and J usage is TRBJ2-4, with 10 bases matching TRBD2. The germline V gene encodes CDR1 PRHDT and CDR2 FYEKMQ (reference sequence). V lost 1 base to trimming and J lost 1 base; unmatched junction nucleotides: 7. This CDR3 comprises 18 residues. The DNA of the CDR3 is TGTGCCAGCAGCTTAGTTCCCGGACTAGCGGCGGCCAAAAACATTCAGTACTTC. Residues: CASSLVPGLAAAKNIQYF.

The chain uses TRBV19 and TRBJ2-5, with TRBD1 matching 7 bases. V lost 6 bases, J lost 5 bases, and 6 bases stayed unmatched. The CDR3 is 13 amino acids. Germline V lookup: CDR1 LNHDA, CDR2 SQIVND (reference sequence). CDR3 protein: CASSSTGFETQYF. As DNA, the CDR3 is TGTGCCAGTAGCTCGACAGGGTTCGAGACCCAGTACTTC.

The rearrangement joins TRBV5-8 to TRBJ2-1, with a tentative D call TRBD2 (6 bases). The CDR3 length is 17 residues. Trimming cost V 7 bases and J 0 bases, with 20 bases left between them. The germline CDR1 and CDR2 sequences are SGHTS and YDEGEE. The CDR3, as DNA: TGTGCCAGCCTGGACCCTAGCGAGTATAGCTCCTACAATGAGCAGTTCTTC. Encoded protein: CASLDPSEYSSYNEQFF.

V gene TRBV20-1 combines with J gene TRBJ1-3; the D is unclear. Trimming cost V 6 bases and J 8 bases, with 11 bases left between them. Germline V gives CDR1 DFQATT, CDR2 SNEGSKA (reference sequence). The CDR3 extends over 11 amino acids. The CDR3 bases are TGCAGTGCAAGAATCGGGGACACCATATATTTT. Protein: CSARIGDTIYF.

The chain uses TRBV29-1 and TRBJ2-6, with D maybe TRBD1 (6 bases). Germline V gene sequence: CDR1 SQVTM, CDR2 ANQGSEA. CDR3 length equals 14 residues. V was cut by 4 bases and J by 0 bases, with 7 bases left in between. The CDR3 reads CSVGGGSGANVLTF. The CDR3 DNA is TGCAGCGTTGGAGGGGGCTCTGGGGCCAACGTCCTGACTTTC.

The CDR3 sequence: CASSQGEPGATNEKLFF. The CDR3 DNA follows: TGCGCCAGCAGCCAAGGGGAACCAGGGGCGACTAATGAAAAACTGTTTTTT. The genes are TRBV4-1 and TRBJ1-4, with D tentatively TRBD1 (6 bases). This CDR3 comprises 17 residues. Germline V CDR1 and CDR2: MGHRA, YSYEKL. The ends were cut back, 1 base at V and 2 bases at J, with 14 bases in the middle.

V usage is TRBV28 and J usage is TRBJ1-6; D not resolved. Trimming removed 5 bases at V and 14 bases at J, with 13 bases between. The germline V gene encodes CDR1 MDHEN and CDR2 SYDVKM. The CDR3 loop spans 12 amino acids. The DNA of the CDR3 is TGTGCCAGCAGTCCCAGCTCTCGGGCCCTCCACTTT. Residues: CASSPSSRALHF.

The gene calls are TRBV10-3 and TRBJ2-3; D perhaps matches TRBD1 (6 bases). V lost 7 bases and J lost 1, with 12 bases in between. Germline V gene lookup returns CDR1 ENHRY and CDR2 SYGVKD. CDR3 size: 14 residues. CDR3 protein: CAIKQGKGTDTQYF. The CDR3 region has the DNA TGTGCCATCAAACAGGGTAAGGGCACAGATACGCAGTATTTT.

The rearrangement uses TRBV19 and TRBJ1-1; D gene ambiguous. Germline lookup yields CDR1 LNHDA and CDR2 SQIVND (reference sequence). Trimming took off 3 bases at V and 0 bases at J, with 11 bases between the two ends. The CDR3 covers 15 residues. CDR3 in DNA: TGTGCCAGTAGTATCGGAATCGGGATGAACACTGAAGCTTTCTTT. Translation gives CASSIGIGMNTEAFF.

This clone was seen ten or more times. The genes are TRBV29-1 and TRBJ1-1; TRBD1 aligns across 9 bases. With 7 bases clipped from V and 1 base from J, the junction kept 13 bases outside the gene matches. The CDR3 sequence is 16 residues long. Germline assignment: CDR1 SQVTM and CDR2 ANQGSEA. The CDR3 reads CSASRGDRDPNTEAFF. CDR3 sequence (DNA): TGCAGCGCCTCCAGAGGGGACAGGGATCCGAACACTGAAGCTTTCTTT.

The chain couples TRBV9 to TRBJ2-1, with a weak D call TRBD2 (6 bases). V lost 0 bases, J lost 6 bases, and 13 bases lay in between. The CDR3 is 15 amino acids. Germline V gene lookup returns CDR1 SGDLS and CDR2 YYNGEE. CDR3 in DNA: TGTGCCAGCAGCGTAGTGTCCGGGAGCAGCAATGAGCAGTTCTTC. Its protein is CASSVVSGSSNEQFF.

The chain links TRBV2 to TRBJ1-1; TRBD1 might be the D (5 bases). V lost 10 bases and J 0 bases, leaving 12 bases between the germline ends. CDR1 and CDR2 from the germline V gene are SNHLY and FYNNEI. CDR3 length: 13 amino acids. As DNA, the CDR3 is TGTGCCACCCAGACAGAATTGAACACTGAAGCTTTCTTT. Its protein is CATQTELNTEAFF.

The chain combines TRBV14 with TRBJ1-1; D may be TRBD1 (6 bases). Germline CDR1 reads SGHDN; CDR2 reads FVKESK. This CDR3 comprises 14 residues. V dropped 2 bases and J dropped 5 bases, with 12 bases sitting between them. CDR3 loop: CASSQRGAWTEAFF. CDR3 DNA sequence: TGTGCCAGCAGCCAACGGGGGGCATGGACTGAAGCTTTCTTT.

As concerns this clone: The same CDR3 also results from other DNA sequences found in this sample. This rearrangement joins TRBV5-1 to TRBJ1-6, with 10 bases lining up with TRBD1. Unmatched junction bases numbered 3, after V lost 4 bases and J lost 5 bases. This CDR3 is 15 amino acids long. Germline CDR1 SGHRS, CDR2 YFSETQ. The CDR3 loop reads CASSHGTGDNSPLHF. The CDR3 bases are TGCGCCAGCAGCCACGGGACAGGGGATAATTCACCCCTCCACTTT.

The rearrangement uses TRBV4-1 and TRBJ1-5, with a possible D match to TRBD1 (5 bases). Trimming stripped 2 bases from V and 3 bases from J, with 17 bases between. The CDR3 is 17 amino acids. Germline-derived CDR1 and CDR2 are MGHRA and YSYEKL. CDR3 in DNA: TGCGCCAGCAGCCAACTACCGCACCGACAGTCCAATCAGCCCCAGCATTTT. Translated: CASSQLPHRQSNQPQHF.

The rearrangement joins TRBV18 to TRBJ1-2; D is undetermined. V lost 2 bases to trimming and J lost 3 bases, with 7 bases between them. This CDR3 region has 13 residues. CDR1 is KGHSH and CDR2 is LQKENI in the germline V gene. The CDR3, as DNA: TGTGCCAGCTCACCAGGCTCCGACTATGGCTACACCTTC. Residues: CASSPGSDYGYTF.